At least ten counts were recorded for the clone carrying this TCR beta chain. Its matching antigen is unknown. V was cut by 2 bases and J by 6 bases, with 14 bases left in between. CDR3 length: 14 residues. Germline lookup yields CDR1 LGHDT and CDR2 YNNKEL (reference sequence). Out of around 10 ml of fresh peripheral blood, PBMCs were obtained. This entry belongs to a study of Graves' ophthalmopathy and Graves' hyperthyroidism. Study-level background: Peripheral blood was gathered at the point of initial diagnosis, before any treatment started.

General study findings and limits: Ophthalmopathy progression prediction by the model yielded a sensitivity of about 71% and a specificity of under 80%.

Amplification targeted the TCR beta CDR3 regions, with RNA transcripts as the source material. The first round was an RT-PCR with HTBI primers, and the second round was a multiplex PCR. MiXCR, applied by TCRdb to the multiplex PCR reads, yields one record per CDR3 protein. The sample has about half a million distinct CDR3 sequences, approximately 15% seen once. This chain links TRBV3-1 with TRBJ2-7; perhaps TRBD1 as D (6 bases). Sequencing was done on a sample of blood. The TCR comes from a woman in her twenties or thirties with Graves' ophthalmopathy. The CDR3 nucleotides are TGTGCCAGCAGCCAACGTCAGGGGAGTCGCGAGCAGTACTTC. It specifies CASSQRQGSREQYF.